This is a list of T cell receptor beta chains from one sample in a study of CD8+ T cells in alopecia areata. Measured with immunoSEQ multiplex PCR; TCRdb has only the in-frame clones, and not every one. The sample yields some 42,000 clones, roughly 92% seen once. The sequencing here drew on CD8+ T cells sorted from blood, taken at week 24, from a patient treated with tofacitinib. The receptors derive from a human donor with alopecia areata. Both conserved end residues are part of each CDR3. A D gene is named only where the DNA matches it firmly. Clone size is not always given. Where it is, it says once, few, many or a class for expanded clones.

>TRBD1|TRBJ2-2|once|TRBV27
CASSLKRTGPGELFF
TGTGCCAGCAGTCTCAAGAGGACAGGGCCCGGGGAGCTGTTTTTT
>.|TRBJ2-1|.|TRBV15
CATSSRFEWGNEQFF
TGTGCCACCAGCAGCCGTTTTGAATGGGGCAATGAGCAGTTCTTC
>.|TRBJ2-3|.|TRBV7-9
CASSPRLGGISTDTQYF
TGTGCCAGCAGCCCCCGGCTCGGCGGGATTAGCACAGATACGCAGTATTTT
>.|TRBJ2-1|.|TRBV27
CASSPGTWTMSSYNEQFF
TGTGCCAGCAGTCCCGGCACCTGGACTATGAGCTCCTACAATGAGCAGTTCTTC
>.|TRBJ2-7|.|TRBV4-1
CASSQEYPVNAYEQYF
TGCGCCAGCAGCCAAGAATACCCCGTTAATGCCTACGAGCAGTACTTC
>.|TRBJ2-1|few|TRBV2
CASSAGTVYNEQFF
TGTGCCAGCAGTGCTGGGACGGTTTACAATGAGCAGTTCTTC
>.|TRBJ2-7|once|TRBV19
CASSHRRVLSSYEQYF
TGTGCCAGTAGTCATCGGCGGGTATTGAGCTCCTACGAGCAGTACTTC
>TRBD2|TRBJ2-7|few|TRBV7-2
CASSLSLAGDEQYF
TGTGCCAGCAGCTTAAGTCTAGCGGGGGACGAGCAGTACTTC
>TRBD2|TRBJ2-7|.|TRBV7-2
CASSHGLVDEQYF
TGTGCCAGCAGCCACGGACTAGTCGACGAGCAGTACTTC
>TRBD1|TRBJ1-1|.|TRBV11-2
CASSPTSGGKRAEAFF
TGTGCCAGCAGCCCGACGTCAGGGGGCAAAAGGGCTGAAGCTTTCTTT
>.|TRBJ2-5|.|TRBV29-1
CSVKRETAAEETQYF
TGCAGCGTCAAACGTGAGACAGCCGCCGAGGAGACCCAGTACTTC
>.|TRBJ2-1|.|TRBV29-1
CSGFQGGDEQFF
TGCAGCGGATTCCAGGGTGGGGATGAGCAGTTCTTC
>.|TRBJ2-5|.|TRBV28
CASSLPPRLGNQETQYF
TGTGCCAGCAGTTTACCCCCCCGTCTGGGAAATCAAGAGACCCAGTACTTC
>TRBD1|TRBJ2-7|.|TRBV4-1
CASSPTDRGPYEQYF
TGCGCCAGCAGCCCGACGGACAGGGGGCCCTACGAGCAGTACTTC
>.|TRBJ2-7|.|TRBV7-2
CASSRTVGEREQYF
TGTGCCAGCAGCCGGACAGTGGGCGAGAGGGAGCAGTACTTC
>.|TRBJ2-3|.|TRBV14
CASSPREALSTDTQYF
TGTGCCAGCAGCCCCAGGGAAGCGCTGAGCACAGATACGCAGTATTTT
>TRBD1|TRBJ1-2|.|TRBV5-6
CASSFGTGGEGYTF
TGTGCCAGCAGCTTCGGGACAGGGGGCGAGGGCTACACCTTC
>.|TRBJ2-3|.|TRBV7-9
CASSLVGAPDTQYF
TGTGCCAGCAGCTTAGTTGGCGCCCCAGATACGCAGTATTTT
>.|TRBJ2-2|few|TRBV6-4
CASSASNTGELFF
TGTGCCAGCAGTGCCTCGAACACCGGGGAGCTGTTTTTT
>TRBD2|TRBJ2-3|.|TRBV7-9
CASSLEVAGATDTQYF
TGTGCCAGCAGCTTAGAGGTAGCGGGGGCCACAGATACGCAGTATTTT
>TRBD2|TRBJ2-7|.|TRBV30
CAWATGLAFYEQYF
TGTGCCTGGGCTACAGGACTAGCCTTCTACGAGCAGTACTTC
>.|TRBJ2-7|.|TRBV13
CASSPRVSEQYF
TGTGCCAGCAGCCCTCGGGTTAGCGAGCAGTACTTC
>.|TRBJ2-7|.|TRBV28
CASSLRIRPYEQYF
TGTGCCAGCAGTCTTCGGATCCGGCCCTACGAGCAGTACTTC
>.|TRBJ2-2|.|TRBV28
CASSSGTITGELFF
TGTGCCAGCAGTTCTGGGACGATCACCGGGGAGCTGTTTTTT
>TRBD2|TRBJ2-5|.|TRBV30
CAWSVAAGGLQETQYF
TGTGCCTGGAGTGTAGCAGCGGGGGGCCTCCAAGAGACCCAGTACTTC